This entry is about one T cell receptor (beta chain). This entry is derived from a study of PD-1 blockade in classical Hodgkin lymphoma. Here immunoSEQ multiplex PCR was the method, and the copy in TCRdb shows in-frame clones only, minus some. This sample has 20,000 to 25,000 clones; roughly 94% occur once, and the top ten carry over 4.5%. Germline CDR1 SGHAT, CDR2 FQNNGV. Germline trimming cut 6 bases from V and 5 bases from J; bases unmatched to any gene: 6. This CDR3 has 14 residues. Time point noted: newly diagnosed, previously untreated cHL patient sample. The clonotype originates from a human donor with classical Hodgkin lymphoma. The specimen sequenced was peripheral blood mononuclear cells (PBMCs). V and J are TRBV11-2 and TRBJ1-1; 10 bases fit TRBD1. CDR3 residues: CASSRQGARTEAFF. The CDR3 DNA sequence: TGTGCCAGCAGTAGACAGGGGGCGAGGACTGAAGCTTTCTTT. Using reference TRBV11-2 and TRBJ1-1 for the parts outside the CDR3, the full variable domain is EAGVAQSPRYKIIEKRQSVAFWCNPISGHATLYWYQQILGQGPKLLIQFQNNGVVDDSQLPKDRFSAERLKGVDSTLKIQPAKLEDSAVYLCASSRQGARTEAFFGQGTRLTVV.